This T cell receptor (beta chain) originates from a study of T cells in Graves' hyperthyroidism and ophthalmopathy. Regarding the study as a whole: In blood, most of the thyroid clonotypes expanded above 0.001 were also present.

From RNA transcripts, TCR beta CDR3 regions were amplified. The primer set for the first-round RT-PCR of the TCR CDR3 was HTBI. TCRdb reanalysed the multiplex PCR reads using MiXCR and keeps one entry per CDR3 protein. The sample includes about 420,000 distinct CDR3 sequences, approximately 14% seen only once; the top ten take roughly 4.8%. The germline CDR1 and CDR2 sequences are MNHNS and SASEGT. Trimming took 5 bases from V and 2 from J, leaving 17 bases between them. The CDR3 is 16 residues long. Patients aged 18 to 65 had newly diagnosed hyperthyroidism that had lasted under 2 months. Not enrolled were patients with uncontrolled infection, other autoimmune disease, pregnancy or lactation. Clinical symptoms, serum thyroxine, TRAb, thyroid ultrasound and orbital computed tomography informed diagnoses. This clonotype has a count of ten or more. Its antigen is undetermined.

V usage is TRBV6-1 and J usage is TRBJ2-3; D is perhaps TRBD2 (6 bases). Sequences were obtained from blood. The receptor comes from a woman aged 18-29 years with Graves' hyperthyroidism. CDR3 loop: CASSPNPGGTTDTQYF. The CDR3 DNA follows: TGTGCCAGCAGTCCTAATCCCGGGGGAACCACAGATACGCAGTATTTT.